A selection of T cell receptor beta chains follows, all from one sample in a study of T cell repertoires in cytomegalovirus infection. In TCRdb, the reads were re-called with MiXCR into one record per CDR3 protein. This table has roughly 720,000 distinct CDR3 sequences, roughly 35% appearing once. Sequencing was performed on PBMCs. The source of these receptors is a human donor in good health (CMV status not recorded). Some clones in this sample may be carry-over from other donors' samples. Each CDR3 is given with its conserved first and last residue. D genes are given only for firm matches. The listing skips clone size in some rows; elsewhere it reads once, few, many or a size class.

size	V	length	J	D	CDR3	DNA
few	TRBV11-2	12	TRBJ1-2	.	CASSLGGHGYTF	TGTGCCAGCAGCTTAGGAGGGCATGGCTACACCTTC
few	TRBV10-3	16	TRBJ2-1	TRBD1	CAISEEGTGKGNEQFF	TGTGCCATCAGTGAAGAGGGGACAGGGAAAGGAAATGAGCAGTTCTTC
once	TRBV28	15	TRBJ2-7	.	CARSFRAGFSHEQYF	TGTGCCCGCAGTTTTCGAGCGGGCTTTTCCCACGAGCAGTACTTC
many	TRBV7-2	19	TRBJ2-3	TRBD2	CASSFRLAGGIRGADTQYF	TGTGCCAGCAGCTTTCGACTAGCGGGAGGGATTCGTGGCGCAGATACGCAGTATTTT
few	TRBV19	13	TRBJ1-2	.	CASSPTPLYGYTF	TGTGCCAGTAGCCCGACACCGCTCTATGGCTACACCTTC
few	TRBV29-1	12	TRBJ1-5	.	CSVVDGLQPQHF	TGCAGCGTCGTCGACGGGCTTCAGCCCCAGCATTTT
.	TRBV5-1	13	TRBJ1-1	.	CASSRKVNTEDFF	TGCGCCAGCAGCCGGAAGGTGAACACTGAAGATTTCTTT
few	TRBV2	11	TRBJ2-7	.	CASSGEVEQYF	TGTGCCAGCAGTGGGGAGGTAGAGCAGTACTTC
.	TRBV24-1	15	TRBJ1-5	.	CATSETGNSNQPQHF	TGTGCCACCAGTGAAACCGGTAATAGCAATCAGCCCCAGCATTTT
few	TRBV19	16	TRBJ2-2	TRBD2	CASSILAGGVTGELFF	TGTGCCAGTAGTATACTAGCGGGAGGGGTGACCGGGGAGCTGTTTTTT
.	TRBV27	16	TRBJ1-5	.	CASSPWAGISNKPQHF	TGTGCCAGCAGTCCCTGGGCAGGAATTAGCAATAAGCCCCAGCATTTT
few	TRBV28	15	TRBJ1-2	.	CASSLPREGTYGYTF	TGTGCCAGCAGTCTCCCACGGGAGGGCACCTATGGCTACACCTTC
.	TRBV15	12	TRBJ2-7	.	CATSRRHYEQYF	TGTGCCACCAGCCGGAGACACTACGAGCAGTACTTC
.	TRBV4-1	14	TRBJ1-4	.	CASSQGGWSEKLFF	TGCGCCAGCAGCCAAGGGGGGTGGAGTGAAAAACTGTTTTTT
.	TRBV2	13	TRBJ1-2	.	CASSAAGIYGYTF	TGTGCCAGCAGTGCGGCGGGGATTTATGGCTACACCTTC
many	TRBV20-1	15	TRBJ1-1	.	CSWAWGRLMNTEAFF	TGCAGTTGGGCGTGGGGACGCCTGATGAACACTGAAGCTTTCTTT
few	TRBV19	13	TRBJ1-5	.	CASTGGSGQPQHF	TGTGCCAGTACGGGGGGCTCAGGTCAGCCCCAGCATTTT
.	TRBV6-5	11	TRBJ2-7	TRBD2	CASGTNSEQYF	TGTGCCAGCGGGACTAACTCCGAGCAGTACTTC
few	TRBV6-5	15	TRBJ1-2	.	CASSYGFSTNYGYTF	TGTGCCAGCAGTTACGGGTTCAGTACTAACTATGGCTACACCTTC
.	TRBV9	14	TRBJ1-1	.	CASSVGPANTEAFF	TGTGCCAGCAGCGTAGGCCCGGCGAACACTGAAGCTTTCTTT
.	TRBV12-3/TRBV12-4	13	TRBJ1-2	.	CASREREASGYTF	TGTGCCAGCAGGGAACGGGAGGCTAGCGGCTACACCTTC
.	TRBV19	12	TRBJ2-5	.	CASSYQAETQYF	TGTGCCAGTAGTTATCAAGCGGAGACCCAGTACTTC
.	TRBV19	16	TRBJ2-2	.	CASSIHTGSNTGELFF	TGTGCCAGTAGTATACACACAGGGTCCAACACCGGGGAGCTGTTTTTT
.	TRBV5-1	14	TRBJ2-1	.	CASRRIQVGNEQVF	TGCGCCAGCAGGCGGATTCAGGTCGGCAATGAGCAGGTCTTC
.	TRBV20-1	15	TRBJ2-1	TRBD2	CSARLSGRSTNEQFF	TGCAGTGCTAGGTTGAGCGGGAGGAGTACCAATGAGCAGTTCTTC
few	TRBV7-6	17	TRBJ2-1	.	CASSLGGARTTYNEQFF	TGTGCCAGCAGCTTAGGTGGGGCCAGAACTACCTACAATGAGCAGTTCTTC
few	TRBV7-8	13	TRBJ2-1	.	CASSDGVGNEQFF	TGTGCCAGCAGCGATGGAGTGGGGAATGAGCAGTTCTTC
.	TRBV28	13	TRBJ2-3	.	CASSRAETDTQYF	TGTGCCAGCAGTCGGGCTGAGACAGATACGCAGTATTTT
.	TRBV28	15	TRBJ2-7	.	CASSWRGAGSYEQYF	TGTGCCAGCAGTTGGAGGGGTGCAGGGTCCTACGAGCAGTACTTC
many	TRBV6-4	15	TRBJ2-3	TRBD2	CASSDSSGGADTQYF	TGTGCCAGCAGTGACTCTAGCGGGGGCGCAGATACGCAGTATTTT
few	TRBV7-8	16	TRBJ1-1	TRBD1	CASSQTGTGSGTEAFF	TGTGCCAGCAGCCAGACGGGGACAGGGTCAGGGACTGAAGCTTTCTTT
.	TRBV6-2/TRBV6-3	14	TRBJ1-2	.	CASSYQGNNYGYTF	TGTGCCAGCAGTTACCAGGGGAATAACTATGGCTACACCTTC
.	TRBV5-5	18	TRBJ2-4	.	CASSLDKEVELAKNIQYF	TGTGCCAGCAGCTTGGACAAAGAGGTAGAGCTTGCCAAAAACATTCAGTACTTC
.	TRBV7-2	15	TRBJ1-4	.	CASSPYRDRGEQLFF	TGTGCCAGCAGCCCCTACAGGGACCGGGGTGAACAACTGTTTTTT
.	TRBV20-1	14	TRBJ1-5	.	CSARDQGSNQPQHF	TGCAGTGCTAGAGATCAGGGAAGTAATCAGCCCCAGCATTTT
few	TRBV20-1	14	TRBJ2-7	TRBD2	CSAPVAGVSYEQYF	TGCAGTGCTCCGGTAGCGGGAGTGTCATACGAGCAGTACTTC
.	TRBV28	15	TRBJ1-4	.	CASSLWTGTNEKLFF	TGTGCCAGCAGTTTATGGACAGGAACTAATGAAAAACTGTTTTTT
.	TRBV6-5	14	TRBJ1-6	.	CATQGRDANSPLHF	TGTGCCACCCAAGGCCGGGATGCGAATTCACCCCTCCACTTT
.	TRBV7-9	16	TRBJ2-3	TRBD2	CASSFGTSLSTDTQYF	TGTGCCAGCAGCTTCGGGACTAGCCTCAGCACAGATACGCAGTATTTT
.	TRBV19	14	TRBJ1-1	.	CASTNEGRRTEAFF	TGTGCCAGTACGAACGAGGGGAGGCGCACTGAAGCTTTCTTT
few	TRBV4-1	12	TRBJ1-6	.	CASSQEHSPLHF	TGCGCCAGCAGCCAAGAACACTCACCCCTCCACTTT
.	TRBV15	14	TRBJ2-1	.	CATSRDAVGKEQFF	TGTGCCACCAGCAGAGATGCGGTGGGCAAGGAGCAGTTCTTC
.	TRBV28	16	TRBJ2-7	TRBD1	CASSLQPGTGSYEQYF	TGTGCCAGCAGTCTACAACCCGGGACAGGGTCCTACGAGCAGTACTTC
few	TRBV6-1	15	TRBJ2-7	.	CASKSRQGGTYEQYF	TGTGCCAGCAAATCCCGACAGGGAGGAACCTACGAGCAGTACTTC
.	TRBV7-2	15	TRBJ1-2	.	CASSFRTASFGGYTF	TGTGCCAGCAGCTTCAGGACAGCCTCCTTCGGGGGCTACACCTTC
.	TRBV7-2	15	TRBJ2-7	TRBD1	CASSLPQGAVYEQYF	TGTGCCAGCAGCTTACCTCAGGGGGCAGTCTACGAGCAGTACTTC
few	TRBV19	15	TRBJ1-1	TRBD1	CASSPTGGRRTEAFF	TGTGCCAGTAGTCCGACAGGGGGAAGACGTACTGAAGCTTTCTTT
.	TRBV12-3/TRBV12-4	15	TRBJ1-2	TRBD1	CASSFGDRVARGYTF	TGTGCCAGCAGTTTCGGGGACAGGGTTGCGAGAGGCTACACCTTC
many	TRBV7-2	13	TRBJ2-5	.	CASSLEASETQYF	TGTGCCAGCAGCTTAGAGGCTTCGGAGACCCAGTACTTC
.	TRBV14	15	TRBJ2-2	.	CASSPLLRSTGELFF	TGTGCCAGCAGCCCTCTTCTCAGGAGCACCGGGGAGCTGTTTTTT
few	TRBV28	17	TRBJ2-1	.	CASGAPTDGWFRNEQFF	TGTGCCAGCGGTGCTCCCACTGACGGATGGTTCCGGAATGAGCAGTTCTTC
.	TRBV3-1	16	TRBJ2-1	.	CASTAMGLPGINEQFF	TGTGCCAGCACCGCCATGGGGCTACCAGGAATCAATGAGCAGTTCTTC
.	TRBV2	13	TRBJ2-7	.	CASSERGKDEQYF	TGTGCCAGCAGTGAAAGGGGGAAGGACGAGCAGTACTTC